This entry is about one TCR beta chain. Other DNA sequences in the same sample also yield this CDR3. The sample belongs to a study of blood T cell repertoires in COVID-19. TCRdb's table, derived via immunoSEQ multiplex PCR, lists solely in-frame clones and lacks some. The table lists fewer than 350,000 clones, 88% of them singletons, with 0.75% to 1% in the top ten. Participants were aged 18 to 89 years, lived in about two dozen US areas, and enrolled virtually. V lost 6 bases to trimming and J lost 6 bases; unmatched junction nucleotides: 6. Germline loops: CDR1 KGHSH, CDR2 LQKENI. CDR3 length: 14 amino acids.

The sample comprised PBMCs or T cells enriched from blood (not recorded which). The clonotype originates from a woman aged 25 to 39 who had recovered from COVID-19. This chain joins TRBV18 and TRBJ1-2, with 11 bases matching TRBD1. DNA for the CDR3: TGTGCCAGCTCTCCTCGGACAGGGGGCGATGGCTACACCTTC. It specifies CASSPRTGGDGYTF.